This T cell receptor (beta chain) was recorded in a study of blood T cell repertoires in COVID-19. The overall study: Collection of acute and convalescent COVID-19 samples took place in the United States, Italy and Spain.

The length of the CDR3 is 16 residues. Looked up from germline, CDR1 is SGHRS and CDR2 is YFSETQ. The V gene lost 0 bases and the J gene lost 7 bases, with 16 bases spanning the gap. Original data processing: The assay estimated nucleated cells by amplifying reference gene primers. Clones were read by immunoSEQ multiplex PCR, and TCRdb kept only the in-frame ones, dropping some. Clone size and V and J calls were adopted from that table, with D and trimming inferred from the DNA. The data contain roughly 200,000 clones, around four fifths of them singletons. V and J are TRBV5-1 and TRBJ1-4; TRBD1 might be the D (6 bases). Input material: peripheral blood. The source of this sequence is a woman between 70 and 85 years old with active or convalescent COVID-19. CDR3 sequence (DNA): TGCGCCAGCAGCTTGGAGGCGGGGGGCTTGGGTGAAAAACTGTTTTTT. Protein sequence: CASSLEAGGLGEKLFF. The full variable domain, rest sourced from reference TRBV5-1 and TRBJ1-4, is KAGVTQTPRYLIKTRGQQVTLSCSPISGHRSVSWYQQTPGQGLQFLFEYFSETQRNKGNFPGRFSGRQFSNSRSEMNVSTLELGDSALYLCASSLEAGGLGEKLFFGSGTQLSVL.